What follows are 20 T cell receptor beta chains derived from one specimen sequenced in a study of shared clonotypes between healthy human individuals. Sequenced by immunoSEQ multiplex PCR; TCRdb stores in-frame clones only, minus some. The data show about 330,000 clones, 74% seen once. The sample was memory CD4+ T cells sorted from blood. The subset is: CD45RA-negative fraction. These receptors were collected from a man aged 25 to 40 in good health.

The chain links TRBV5-5 to TRBJ2-4; tentative D call: TRBD1 (6 bases). Trimming removed 6 bases at V and 7 bases at J, with 17 bases between. The germline V gene has CDR1 SGHKS and CDR2 YYEKEE (reference sequence). This CDR3 is 14 amino acids long. The CDR3 here is CASTVDRASNIQYF. The DNA for the CDR3 is TGTGCCAGCACCGTGGACAGAGCTAGCAACATTCAGTACTTC.

Written as DNA, the CDR3 is TGTGCCATCAGCGCGACAGCCTCTGGGGCCAACGTCCTGACTTTC. It specifies CAISATASGANVLTF. The gene calls are TRBV10-3 and TRBJ2-6, with D possibly being TRBD1 (5 bases). V was clipped by 6 bases and J by 0 bases, with 9 bases between them. The CDR3 sequence is 15 residues long. CDR1 and CDR2 (germline): ENHRY, SYGVKD.

With regard to this clone: A read error may produce the germline difference seen at one junction end. The gene calls are TRBV7-3 and TRBJ2-5; D possibly corresponds to TRBD1 (6 bases). Looked up from germline, CDR1 is SGHTA and CDR2 is FQGTGA. The CDR3 has 12 amino acids. DNA for the CDR3: TGTGCCAGCAGCTCAGAGGGGGAGACGCAGTACTTC. It encodes CASSSEGETQYF.

CDR3 coding DNA: TGTGCCAGCAGCTTAATGGGGGTGAACACTGAAGCTTTCTTT. Its protein product is CASSLMGVNTEAFF. The V and J genes are TRBV7-3 and TRBJ1-1; tentatively, D is TRBD1 (5 bases). Germline V gene lookup returns CDR1 SGHTA and CDR2 FQGTGA. V was clipped by 1 base and J by 0 bases, with 6 bases between them. The CDR3 is 14 amino acids.

CDR3 nucleotide sequence: TGTGCCAGCAGCGCCGCTTCGACAGAAAATCAGCCCCAGCATTTT. Residues: CASSAASTENQPQHF. This chain joins TRBV7-2 and TRBJ1-5; possibly TRBD1 for D (5 bases). From germline, CDR1 is SGHTA and CDR2 FQGNSA. The CDR3 is 15 amino acids. V was cut by 5 bases and J by 4 bases, with 15 bases left in between.

This clone was picked up many times. The chain joins TRBV4-2 to TRBJ2-7, with D possibly being TRBD1 or TRBD2 (6 bases each). V gave up 0 bases and J gave up 3 bases, with 15 bases separating them. Germline-derived CDR1 and CDR2 are LGHNA and YNFKEQ. The CDR3 spans 16 residues. CDR3 in DNA: TGTGCCAGCAGCCAAGATATAGGGGGGTTTCGCTACGAGCAGTACTTC. Residues: CASSQDIGGFRYEQYF.

V is TRBV18 and J is TRBJ2-3; no reliable D call. The CDR3 is 13 residues long. Between the trimmed V and J ends, which lost 2 bases and 5 bases, there was a span of 8 bases. Germline CDR1 is KGHSH and CDR2 is LQKENI. CDR3 sequence: CASSPGMGDTQYF. CDR3 bases: TGTGCCAGCTCACCAGGGATGGGAGATACGCAGTATTTT.

This sequence joins TRBV7-6 and TRBJ2-7; 9 bases match TRBD2. This CDR3 spans 14 amino acids. Germline V gene lookup returns CDR1 SGHVS and CDR2 FNYEAQ. V trimming: 9 bases; J trimming: 6 bases; junction bases outside the gene matches: 12. DNA for the CDR3: TGTGCCAGTGCCTGGCTAGCGGGAAATCGCGAGCAGTACTTC. It yields the protein CASAWLAGNREQYF.

In regard to this clone: This sample also contains other DNA sequences that code for the same CDR3. V is TRBV18 and J is TRBJ2-5; 8 bases agree with TRBD2. The J segment lost 5 bases and the V segment lost 0 bases, leaving 5 bases of the junction unmatched. Germline lookup yields CDR1 KGHSH and CDR2 LQKENI. The CDR3 length is 15 residues. This CDR3 reads CASSPPSGRGETQYF. The CDR3 DNA reads TGTGCCAGCTCACCACCAAGCGGGAGAGGGGAGACCCAGTACTTC.

V is TRBV25-1 and J is TRBJ2-5, with 8 bases that match TRBD1. Germline lookup yields CDR1 MGHDK and CDR2 SYGVNS. J gave up 5 bases and V 6 bases, and 5 bases lay outside the gene matches. The CDR3 is 13 amino acids. CDR3 region: CASRGDRGETQYF. CDR3 bases: TGTGCCAGCAGGGGAGACAGGGGTGAGACCCAGTACTTC. Supplemented by reference TRBV25-1 and TRBJ2-5, the full variable domain reads EADIYQTPRYLVIGTGKKITLECSQTMGHDKMYWYQQDPGMELHLIHYSYGVNSTEKGDLSSESTVSRIRTEHFPLTLESARPSHTSQYLCASRGDRGETQYFGPGTRLLVL.

This chain connects TRBV27 to TRBJ1-2; D is possibly TRBD1 (5 bases). The germline V and J ends were trimmed by 5 bases and 5 bases, with 18 bases remaining between them. Germline V gene sequence: CDR1 MNHEY, CDR2 SMNVEV (reference sequence). The CDR3 spans 15 residues. The CDR3 is CASSPSRGWGYGYTF. CDR3 bases: TGTGCCAGCAGTCCCTCGAGGGGATGGGGGTATGGCTACACCTTC.

The chain joins TRBV5-4 to TRBJ1-5; no reliable D call. Germline CDR1 and CDR2: SGHNT and YYREEE (reference sequence). V lost 5 bases and J lost 5, with 11 bases in between. This CDR3 region has 13 residues. The CDR3 DNA follows: TGTGCCAGCAGATCAGATCTCCATCAGCCCCAGCATTTT. Its protein is CASRSDLHQPQHF.

The genes are TRBV11-2 and TRBJ2-7; 8 bases align to TRBD1. V shed 5 bases and J 6 bases; nucleotides not matched to a gene: 18. Germline V gene lookup returns CDR1 SGHAT and CDR2 FQNNGV. The length of the CDR3 is 17 residues. CDR3 sequence reads: CASSPRPTGARGGEQYF. The CDR3 DNA is TGTGCCAGCAGCCCCCGTCCGACAGGGGCTCGAGGGGGCGAGCAGTACTTC.

This clone was found once. J is TRBJ2-2 and V is TRBV5-1, with 12 nucleotides matching TRBD2. Losses at the gene ends were 7 bases for V and 5 bases for J; bases not matched to a gene: 6. CDR1 and CDR2 from the germline V gene are SGHRS and YFSETQ. The CDR3 contains 15 residues. The CDR3 DNA reads TGCGCCAGCTCCCAAGGACTAGCGGGGACCGGGGAGCTGTTTTTT. Its translation: CASSQGLAGTGELFF.

The chain couples TRBV29-1 to TRBJ2-1; TRBD2 is a possible D gene (5 bases). Per germline, CDR1 SQVTM and CDR2 ANQGSEA. The CDR3 consists of 14 residues. Trimming pared 6 bases from V and 7 bases from J, leaving 19 bases between. CDR3 DNA sequence: TGCAGCGTCGCCCTGAGGGAGTTTGGGAATGAGCAGTTCTTC. Translation gives CSVALREFGNEQFF.

The rearrangement links TRBV19 to TRBJ1-1; no clear D gene. The CDR3 is 13 amino acids. Germline V gene sequence: CDR1 LNHDA, CDR2 SQIVND (reference sequence). V was clipped by 7 bases and J by 1 base, with 10 bases between them. In DNA, the CDR3 is TGTGCCAGTACTTTCGGTGGGAACACTGAAGCTTTCTTT. Protein product: CASTFGGNTEAFF.

This clone was counted only a few times. The chain recombines TRBV18 with TRBJ2-1, with TRBD1 matching over 9 bases. V was clipped by 6 bases and J by 4 bases; unmatched bases: 4. CDR3 size: 14 residues. Germline V gene lookup returns CDR1 KGHSH and CDR2 LQKENI. The CDR3 reads CASSGQGTYNEQFF. DNA for the CDR3: TGTGCCAGCTCGGGACAGGGAACTTACAATGAGCAGTTCTTC.

This chain joins TRBV19 and TRBJ1-2; no clear D. CDR3 length: 12 residues. The V end was cut by 8 bases, the J end by 2 bases, with 9 bases between. Germline CDR1 and CDR2: LNHDA and SQIVND (reference sequence). Here the CDR3 DNA reads TGTGCCAGTCACCAGCCCAACTATGGCTACACCTTC. It codes for CASHQPNYGYTF.

This chain joins TRBV10-3 and TRBJ1-2; D remains ambiguous. Germline lookup yields CDR1 ENHRY and CDR2 SYGVKD. Trimming removed 4 bases from V and 7 bases from J, with 10 bases in between. The CDR3 has 12 amino acids. CDR3 DNA: TGTGCCATCAGTGCTGAAGCTGTTGGCTACACCTTC. As protein: CAISAEAVGYTF.

V and J are TRBV10-3 and TRBJ2-7; D gene unclear. Trimming stripped 0 bases from V and 2 bases from J, with 11 bases between. The CDR3 is 15 residues long. The V gene's germline CDR1 is ENHRY and CDR2 SYGVKD. CDR3 amino acids: CAISESRTGTYEQYF. The CDR3 nucleotides read TGTGCCATCAGTGAGTCAAGGACCGGAACCTACGAGCAGTACTTC.